Below are 9 T cell receptor beta chains sequenced from a single sample in a study of fetal regulatory T cell absence and autoimmunity. The repertoire was sequenced with immunoSEQ multiplex PCR; TCRdb's copy has only in-frame clones and lacks some. The repertoire consists of 95,000 to 100,000 clones, with about 78% occurring once and the leading ten covering roughly 2%. Sequencing was carried out using pancreas tissue. Receptors were obtained from a male donor with IPEX syndrome.

This chain links TRBV5-1 with TRBJ1-2; TRBD1 matches 8 bases. Germline values: CDR1 SGHRS, CDR2 YFSETQ. Unmatched junction bases numbered 5, after V lost 0 bases and J lost 4 bases. The CDR3 extends over 15 amino acids. CDR3 bases: TGCGCCAGCAGCTTGGGGGCAGGGGGCGGCTATGGCTACACCTTC. Its translation: CASSLGAGGGYGYTF.

The chain is built from TRBV19 and TRBJ2-1, with D hard to call. The V gene lost 5 bases and the J gene lost 5 bases, with 4 bases spanning the gap. Germline CDR1 LNHDA, CDR2 SQIVND (reference sequence). This CDR3 contains 11 residues. The CDR3 region has the DNA TGTGCCAGTAGTGTTAACAATGAGCAGTTCTTC. This translates into CASSVNNEQFF.

This chain uses TRBV6-6 with TRBJ2-7, with a weak D call TRBD1 (6 bases). V lost 2 bases and J 4 bases, leaving 12 bases between the germline ends. Germline CDR1 is MNHNY and CDR2 is SVGAGI (reference sequence). The CDR3 consists of 14 residues. DNA of the CDR3: TGTGCCAGCAGTTACCAGGGGCGAAGGTACGAGCAGTACTTC. Protein: CASSYQGRRYEQYF.

CDR3 sequence: CASSLGQGAGNTIYF. CDR3 in DNA: TGTGCCAGCAGCTTAGGACAGGGGGCTGGAAACACCATATATTTT. The genes are TRBV13 and TRBJ1-3; TRBD1 matches 8 bases. CDR3 size: 15 residues. Trimming removed 0 bases from V and 2 bases from J; junction bases left unmatched: 0. Germline V gene sequence: CDR1 PRHDT, CDR2 FYEKMQ (reference sequence).

This chain joins TRBV6-5 and TRBJ1-2, with 9 bases lining up with TRBD1. CDR1 is MNHEY and CDR2 is SVGAGI in the germline V gene. V was pared by 8 bases and J by 4 bases, with 5 bases of the junction left unmatched. The CDR3 has 13 residues. The CDR3 here is CASHRGRGYGYTF. CDR3 coding DNA: TGTGCCAGCCACAGGGGGCGCGGCTATGGCTACACCTTC.

The table lists this clone with a few counts. The chain recombines TRBV19 with TRBJ1-5, with a tentative D call TRBD1 (6 bases). The CDR3 covers 16 residues. V lost 4 bases to trimming and J lost 6 bases, with 19 bases between them. Looked up from germline, CDR1 is LNHDA and CDR2 is SQIVND (reference sequence). The CDR3 nucleotides are TGTGCCAGTAGTAGAGGGGGGGGCAGGGGACGTCAGCCCCAGCATTTT. Protein: CASSRGGGRGRQPQHF.

DNA for the CDR3: TGTGCCAGCAGTTACTTGGGGACAGGAGGTGGAAACACCATATATTTT. Encoded protein: CASSYLGTGGGNTIYF. The rearrangement uses TRBV6-5 and TRBJ1-3; TRBD1 aligns across 8 bases. Germline loops: CDR1 MNHEY, CDR2 SVGAGI. The CDR3 length is 16 residues. The V segment lost 1 base and the J segment 3 bases; nucleotides outside the gene matches: 5.

The chain is built from TRBV12-2 and TRBJ1-1; the table's D call TRBD1 went unverified against the DNA. TRBV12-2 has pseudogene status. This CDR3 spans 13 amino acids. Here the CDR3 reads CASRLAQWTEAFF. The CDR3, as DNA: TGTGCAAGTCGCTTAGCGCAGTGGACTGAAGCTTTCTTT.

The CDR3: CASGTGPLDTQYF. CDR3 sequence (DNA): TGTGCCAGCGGGACAGGGCCACTCGATACGCAGTATTTT. V is TRBV19 and J is TRBJ2-3; 9 bases agree with TRBD1. CDR1 and CDR2 from the germline V gene are LNHDA and SQIVND (reference sequence). Germline trimming cut 9 bases from V and 6 bases from J; bases unmatched to any gene: 7. This CDR3 is 13 amino acids long. The whole variable domain, remainder taken from reference TRBV19 and TRBJ2-3, is DGGITQSPKYLFRKEGQNVTLSCEQNLNHDAMYWYRQDPGQGLRLIYYSQIVNDFQKGDIAEGYSVSREKKESFPLTVTSAQKNPTAFYLCASGTGPLDTQYFGPGTRLTVL.